The 14 T cell receptor beta chains below come from one sample, sequenced in a study of PD-1 blockade in mismatch repair-deficient tumors. TCRdb keeps only in-frame clones here, not all; method: immunoSEQ multiplex PCR. Of 15,000 to 20,000 clones listed, roughly 83% were seen once; the top ten hold 15% to 20%. Here the sequenced sample was PBMCs, taken before pembrolizumab treatment. These receptors all stem from an adult with mismatch repair-deficient cancer.

There are a few counts of this clone. The chain couples TRBV27 to TRBJ2-7; D is ambiguous. The germline gives CDR1 MNHEY, CDR2 SMNVEV (reference sequence). The germline V and J ends were trimmed by 2 bases and 6 bases, with 23 bases remaining between them. The CDR3 runs 17 residues. In DNA, the CDR3 is TGTGCCAGCAGTTTAGTCCCAGATGTGATGGGTGAGATCGAGCAGTACTTC. Translated, it gives CASSLVPDVMGEIEQYF.

CDR3 DNA: TGTGCCTGGGAGCGAGGACAGTCGGGGGAGCAGTACTTC. This sequence encodes CAWERGQSGEQYF. This chain links TRBV30 with TRBJ2-7; the D gene is possibly TRBD1 (6 bases). The germline V and J ends were trimmed by 5 bases and 7 bases, with 18 bases remaining between them. In germline, CDR1 is GTSNPN, CDR2 SVGIG (reference sequence). The CDR3 is 13 amino acids.

This clone has only one observation. The chain recombines TRBV6-5 with TRBJ1-1, with TRBD1 as a possible D gene (6 bases). The length of the CDR3 is 14 residues. CDR1 MNHEY and CDR2 SVGAGI come from the germline V gene. V lost 4 bases and J 4 bases, leaving 13 bases between the germline ends. The CDR3 spells CASSLGAGSTEAFF. In nucleotides, the CDR3 is TGTGCCAGCAGTTTGGGGGCGGGGAGCACTGAAGCTTTCTTT.

This chain connects TRBV4-3 to TRBJ2-7; D unclear. The V gene lost 0 bases and the J gene lost 2 bases, with 11 bases spanning the gap. There are 15 residues in the CDR3. Germline CDR1 is LGHNA and CDR2 is YSLEER. The CDR3 DNA sequence: TGCGCCAGCAGCCAAGAGGTTCGAGGTACCTACGAGCAGTACTTC. This codes for CASSQEVRGTYEQYF.

Within the sample, this clone is medium-sized (0.01 to 0.1%). The rearrangement links TRBV4-3 to TRBJ2-6; D is undetermined. Germline V lookup: CDR1 LGHNA, CDR2 YSLEER. V was cut by 4 bases and J by 3 bases, with 13 bases left in between. CDR3 length: 16 amino acids. This CDR3 reads CASSPNIKGGANVLTF. CDR3 DNA sequence: TGCGCCAGCAGCCCGAATATCAAGGGTGGGGCCAACGTCCTGACTTTC.

V and J are TRBV5-5 and TRBJ2-3; D gene unclear. The CDR3 is made up of 13 amino acids. Per the germline V gene, CDR1 is SGHKS and CDR2 is YYEKEE (reference sequence). The V and J ends lost 4 bases and 0 bases respectively, with 6 bases between them. The DNA of the CDR3 is TGTGCCAGCAGCCTGGGTAGCACAGATACGCAGTATTTT. It translates to CASSLGSTDTQYF.

V gene TRBV6-1 combines with J gene TRBJ1-1; TRBD1 is a possible D gene (5 bases). Germline CDR1 and CDR2: MNHNS and SASEGT. The CDR3 has 13 residues. Between the trimmed V and J ends, which lost 6 bases and 0 bases, there was a span of 8 bases. The CDR3 reads CASSDSMNTEAFF. The CDR3 DNA reads as TGTGCCAGCAGCGACAGCATGAACACTGAAGCTTTCTTT.

The chain uses TRBV29-1 and TRBJ2-7; 8 bases align to TRBD2. Germline assignment: CDR1 SQVTM and CDR2 ANQGSEA. This CDR3 has 13 amino acids. The junction had 2 bases not matched to a gene; V was cut back by 4 bases and J by 0 bases. The CDR3 bases are TGCAGCGTTGCCGGGACTAGCTCCTACGAGCAGTACTTC. This gives the protein CSVAGTSSYEQYF.

The V and J genes are TRBV7-3 and TRBJ2-1, with D unclear. Germline assignment: CDR1 SGHTA and CDR2 FQGTGA. V lost 0 bases to trimming and J lost 5 bases, with 5 bases between them. The CDR3 totals 13 residues. The CDR3 here is CASSLTSDNEQFF. CDR3 nucleotides: TGTGCCAGCAGCTTAACATCAGACAATGAGCAGTTCTTC.

This clone appeared a few times. The chain recombines TRBV13 with TRBJ1-2; weak D call: TRBD1 (5 bases). Germline V gene data show CDR1 as PRHDT and CDR2 as FYEKMQ (reference sequence). V lost 4 bases and J 8 bases, leaving 17 bases between the germline ends. The CDR3 has 14 amino acids. The CDR3 region has the DNA TGTGCCAGCAGCTCGGGACGCCTGATGTGGGGCTACACCTTC. It codes for CASSSGRLMWGYTF.

The chain combines TRBV4-1 with TRBJ1-1; D remains ambiguous. V was trimmed by 4 bases and J by 2 bases, leaving 2 bases between them. Germline V gene data show CDR1 as MGHRA and CDR2 as YSYEKL. The CDR3 has 11 amino acids. CDR3 DNA: TGCGCCAGCAGCCGAAACACTGAAGCTTTCTTT. Protein: CASSRNTEAFF.

The chain joins TRBV5-6 to TRBJ1-2, with D perhaps matching TRBD1 (5 bases). V lost 7 bases to trimming and J lost 0 bases, with 16 bases between them. The CDR3 consists of 15 residues. Germline V gene sequence: CDR1 SGHDT, CDR2 YYEEEE. In DNA form, the CDR3 reads TGTGCCAGCGTTCAAGGGGCAGGGACTAACTATGGCTACACCTTC. Translation: CASVQGAGTNYGYTF. The full variable domain, completed using reference TRBV5-6 and TRBJ1-2, is DAGVTQSPTHLIKTRGQQVTLRCSPKSGHDTVSWYQQALGQGPQFIFQYYEEEERQRGNFPDRFSGHQFPNYSSELNVNALLLGDSALYLCASVQGAGTNYGYTFGSGTRLTVV.

J is TRBJ2-2 and V is TRBV9; D uncertain. This CDR3 contains 15 residues. The germline V and J ends were trimmed by 4 bases and 3 bases, with 13 bases remaining between them. Germline CDR1 SGDLS, CDR2 YYNGEE. The CDR3, as DNA: TGTGCCAGCAGCTTCAGTAGTGGCCACACCGGGGAGCTGTTTTTT. It encodes CASSFSSGHTGELFF.

For the CDR3, the DNA is TGTGCCAGCAGCCCCCGGGTAGCCAAAAACATTCAGTACTTC. Protein: CASSPRVAKNIQYF. The chain has TRBV11-3 and TRBJ2-4; D is undetermined. The length of the CDR3 is 14 residues. V was trimmed by 5 bases and J by 0 bases, leaving 8 bases between them. CDR1 and CDR2 (germline): SGHNT, YENEEA.